This entry describes one TCR beta chain. Its antigen target is currently unknown. No base qualities exist here, and no much larger clone lies one base off it. The immunoSEQ Assay, a bias-controlled multiplex PCR, was used to amplify TCRbeta CDR3 regions from genomic DNA. Per the original workflow: The number of nucleated cells in each sample was estimated from the amplification of reference gene primers within the assay. Sequence reads were collapsed and filtered to measure the absolute abundance of every unique TCRbeta CDR3 rearrangement. For each sample, productive Simpson clonality was calculated as the square root of Simpson's diversity index across productive rearrangements. The clones in this table, taken by TCRdb from immuneACCESS, are in-frame only. Not every clone is retained; where verified, under half of the shortfall comes from an unresolved V gene, and the cause of the rest is unknown. The DNA gave D and trimming, while V, J and clone size come from that table. Recorded for this sample are more than 300,000 clones; 80% to 95% of them occurred a single time. Of the sample, roughly 0.86% is held by the ten largest clones.

The entry originates in a study of blood T cell repertoires in COVID-19 (dated by TCRdb to 2018 to 2020). Regarding the study in general: The collaborator samples originated in the United States, Italy and Spain and spanned the acute and convalescent phases of COVID-19. The prospective study material was composed of cDNA or gDNA derived from T cells, B-cell-depleted T cells, or PBMCs. Subjects who had been exposed to COVID-19, were actively infected with it, or had recovered from it provided the deeply sampled blood TCRbeta repertoires that made up the dataset. The repertoires were released in a freely available public database meant as a resource for research on the immune response to SARS-CoV-2. Samples came from the ongoing ImmuneRACE study (first 160 participants) plus 1,254 subjects from 6 global collaborators. Sample metadata almost always included a de-identified subject ID, COVID-19 status, age in years and sex. Where HLA class I and class II types were available, the types were taken from metadata supplied by the sample provider, not from assay-based typing. The paper's findings and limits, for the study overall: How much clinical and demographic metadata was included differed by source and by participant, and the metadata was provided uncurated.

Enrolling through a virtual design, the prospective study's participants ranged in age from roughly 18 to 95 years and lived across some 23 United States geographic areas. In the prospective study, cohorts were assigned on the basis of participant-reported clinical history obtained from a screening survey and a study questionnaire. Exposed participants had been in contact, within 2 weeks of entering the study, with a person who had a PCR-confirmed or clinician-diagnosed case of COVID-19. In the prospective study, mobile phlebotomists collected whole blood, serum and a nasopharyngeal or oropharyngeal swab from each participant. Over a roughly 2-month period, participants in the prospective study had the option of providing additional blood draws and questionnaires. Before DNA extraction, blood samples from the prospective study were shipped at room temperature or frozen. The sample comprised PBMCs or T cells enriched from blood (not recorded which). This clonotype was sampled from a woman in her 40s who had been exposed to COVID-19.

In nucleotides, the sequence is TGTGCCAGTAGTATGGGACAGGGGGTGTTTGGTCAGCCCCAGCATTTT. This is translated as CASSMGQGVFGQPQHF. The V and J segments used are TRBV19 and TRBJ1-5, with 11 bases aligning to TRBD1. Trimmed from V: 3 bases; trimmed from J: 6 bases; junction bases lacking a gene match: 7. The CDR3 covers 16 residues, taking in both the cysteine and the phenylalanine. The read is trimmed to its CDR3 DNA, 48 bases read in frame from base 1. Taken from the germline V gene (reference sequence), the CDR1 and CDR2 loops are LNHDA and SQIVND.